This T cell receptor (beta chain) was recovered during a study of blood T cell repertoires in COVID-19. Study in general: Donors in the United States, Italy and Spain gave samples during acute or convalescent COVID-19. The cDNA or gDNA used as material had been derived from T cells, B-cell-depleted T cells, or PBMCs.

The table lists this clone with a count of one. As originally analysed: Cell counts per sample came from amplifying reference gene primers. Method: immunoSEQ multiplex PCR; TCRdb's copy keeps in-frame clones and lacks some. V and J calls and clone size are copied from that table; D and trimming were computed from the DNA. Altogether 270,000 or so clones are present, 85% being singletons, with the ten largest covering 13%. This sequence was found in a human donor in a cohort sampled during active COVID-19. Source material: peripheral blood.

DNA of the CDR3: TGCAGTGCTAGTCTCTTAGCGGGAGGGGGGGATGAGCAGTTCTTC. Translating it yields CSASLLAGGGDEQFF. The chain couples TRBV20-1 to TRBJ2-1, with 11 positions matching TRBD2. The CDR3 loop spans 15 amino acids. The J segment lost 8 bases and the V segment lost 3 bases, leaving 9 bases of the junction unmatched. Germline-derived CDR1 and CDR2 are DFQATT and SNEGSKA (reference sequence).